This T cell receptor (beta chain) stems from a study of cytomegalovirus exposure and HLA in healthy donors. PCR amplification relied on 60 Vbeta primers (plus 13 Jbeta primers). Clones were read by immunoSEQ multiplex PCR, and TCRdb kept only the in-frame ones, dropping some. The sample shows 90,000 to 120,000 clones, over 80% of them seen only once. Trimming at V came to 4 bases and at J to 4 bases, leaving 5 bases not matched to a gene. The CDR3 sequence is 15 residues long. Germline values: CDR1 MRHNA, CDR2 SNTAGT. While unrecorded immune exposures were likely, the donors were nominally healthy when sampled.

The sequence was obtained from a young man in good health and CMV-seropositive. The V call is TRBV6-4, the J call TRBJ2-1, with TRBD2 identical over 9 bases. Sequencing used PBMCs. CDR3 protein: CASSASSGGYNEQFF. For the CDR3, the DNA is TGTGCCAGCAGTGCCAGTAGCGGGGGATACAATGAGCAGTTCTTC.